The T cell receptor (beta chain) described here comes from a study of cytotoxic CD8 clonotypes in ibrutinib-treated CLL. Clones were sequenced by immunoSEQ multiplex PCR, and TCRdb holds only the in-frame ones, with some missing. The sample lists some 300,000 clones, around four fifths occurring once. This CDR3 region has 14 residues. Germline values: CDR1 MRHNA, CDR2 SNTAGT. Trimming stripped 7 bases from V and 1 base from J, with 12 bases between. Notes on the study in general: Pretreatment clonality was elevated relative to age-matched healthy donors and paralleled circulating CD8+ T-cell counts. Having risen at ibrutinib response, clonality had fallen back toward baseline by progression.

A few counts support this clone. What it binds is not known. This chain connects TRBV6-4 to TRBJ2-3, with D unresolved. The clonotype was recovered from a human donor with chronic lymphocytic leukemia. The sequences come from PBMCs, collected before ibrutinib treatment. DNA of the CDR3: TGTGCCAGCAAGACCGGATATGGCACAGATACGCAGTATTTT. Protein: CASKTGYGTDTQYF.